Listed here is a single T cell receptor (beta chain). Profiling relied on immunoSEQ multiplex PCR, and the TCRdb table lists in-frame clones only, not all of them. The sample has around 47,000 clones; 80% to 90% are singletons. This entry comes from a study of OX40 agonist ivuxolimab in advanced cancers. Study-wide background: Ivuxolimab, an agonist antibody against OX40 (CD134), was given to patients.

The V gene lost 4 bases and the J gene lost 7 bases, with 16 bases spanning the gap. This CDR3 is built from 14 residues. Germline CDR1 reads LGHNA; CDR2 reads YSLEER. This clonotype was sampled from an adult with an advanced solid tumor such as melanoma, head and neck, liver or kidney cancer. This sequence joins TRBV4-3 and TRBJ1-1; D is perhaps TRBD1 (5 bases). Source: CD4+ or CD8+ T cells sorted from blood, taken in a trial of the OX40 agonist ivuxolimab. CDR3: CASSPSILGLEAFF. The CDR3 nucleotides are TGCGCCAGCAGCCCGTCTATTTTGGGACTTGAAGCTTTCTTT.